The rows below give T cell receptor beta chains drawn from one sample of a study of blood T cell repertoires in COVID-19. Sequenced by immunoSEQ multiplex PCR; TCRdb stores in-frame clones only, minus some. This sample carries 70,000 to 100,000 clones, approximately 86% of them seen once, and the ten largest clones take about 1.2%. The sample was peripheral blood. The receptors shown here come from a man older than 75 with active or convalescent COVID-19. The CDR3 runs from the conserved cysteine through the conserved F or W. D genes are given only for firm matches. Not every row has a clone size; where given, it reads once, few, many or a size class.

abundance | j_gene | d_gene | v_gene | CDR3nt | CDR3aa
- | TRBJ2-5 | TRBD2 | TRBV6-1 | TGTGCCAGCAGTGAAACTAGCGGGATCCAAGAGACCCAGTACTTC | CASSETSGIQETQYF
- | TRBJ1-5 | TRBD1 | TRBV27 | TGTGCCAGCAGTCTCGCAGGGACAGGTAGCAATCAGCCCCAGCATTTT | CASSLAGTGSNQPQHF
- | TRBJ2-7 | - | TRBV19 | TGTGCCAGTAGAAACGGGGGCGGGAGCTACGAGCAGTACTTC | CASRNGGGSYEQYF
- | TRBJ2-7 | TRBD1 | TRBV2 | TGTGCCAGCAGTGTGGGACAGGCGTACGAGCAGTACTTC | CASSVGQAYEQYF
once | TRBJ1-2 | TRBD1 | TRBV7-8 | TGTGCCAGCAGCTGGGACAGAGCTAACTATGGCTACACCTTC | CASSWDRANYGYTF
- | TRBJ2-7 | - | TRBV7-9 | TGTGCCAGCAGCCCCTCCCGGGAGCAGTACTTC | CASSPSREQYF
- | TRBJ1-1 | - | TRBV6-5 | TGTGCCAGCAGTTACTCGAGCTCAAACACTGAAGCTTTCTTT | CASSYSSSNTEAFF
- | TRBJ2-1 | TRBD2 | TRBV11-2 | TGTGCCAGCAGCTTACGACTAGCGGACAATGAGCAGTTCTTC | CASSLRLADNEQFF
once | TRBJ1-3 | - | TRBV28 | TGTGCCAGCAGTTTAGGCGGCAGGGGAAGGGGCTCTGGAAACACCATATATTTT | CASSLGGRGRGSGNTIYF
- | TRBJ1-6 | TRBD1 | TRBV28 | TGTGCCAGCAGTTCCTCCGGGACAGGCTATAATTCACCCCTCCACTTT | CASSSSGTGYNSPLHF
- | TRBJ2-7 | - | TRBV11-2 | TGTGCCAGCAGCTTAGAATCCGACAGCCCTTACGAGCAGTACTTC | CASSLESDSPYEQYF
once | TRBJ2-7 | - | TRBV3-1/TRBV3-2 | TGTGCCAGCAGCCCGAGCGGCGTCTCCTACGAGCAGTACTTC | CASSPSGVSYEQYF
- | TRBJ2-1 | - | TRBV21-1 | TGTGCCAGCAGCAAAGGAGGTGAGCGGGTGTTATTCTACAATGAGCAGTTCTTC | CASSKGGERVLFYNEQFF
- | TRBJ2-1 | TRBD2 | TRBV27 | TGTGCCAGCATAGGGCTAGCGGGAGGTCTTTACAATGAGCAGTTCTTC | CASIGLAGGLYNEQFF
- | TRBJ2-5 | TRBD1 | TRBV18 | TGTGCCAGCTCACCACCCGGGACAGGGGCCAAGACCCAGTACTTC | CASSPPGTGAKTQYF
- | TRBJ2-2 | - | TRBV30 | TGTGCCTGGAGTGTAGTGGCACCGAACACCGGGGAGCTGTTTTTT | CAWSVVAPNTGELFF
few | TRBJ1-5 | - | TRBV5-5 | TGTGCCAGCAGCTGGACAGCCACTAGCAATCAGCCCCAGCATTTT | CASSWTATSNQPQHF
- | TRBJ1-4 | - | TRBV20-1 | TGCAGTGCTAGTTTACGCAGGGATGCAGAAAAACTGTTTTTT | CSASLRRDAEKLFF
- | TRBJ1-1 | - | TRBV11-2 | TGTGCCAGCAGCTTAGTTTATAGGAACACTGAAGCTTTCTTT | CASSLVYRNTEAFF
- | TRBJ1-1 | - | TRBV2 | TGTGCCAGCAGGGGGGCGGTGAACACTGAAGCTTTCTTT | CASRGAVNTEAFF
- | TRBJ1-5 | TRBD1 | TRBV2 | TGTGCCAGCAGTGCTACGACAGGGTCGGGTCAGCCCCAGCATTTT | CASSATTGSGQPQHF
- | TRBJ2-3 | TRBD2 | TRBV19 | TGTGCCAGTAGTCCCCTACTAGCGGGAGTTATGGATACGCAGTATTTT | CASSPLLAGVMDTQYF
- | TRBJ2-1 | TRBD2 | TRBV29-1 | TGCAGCGGACAAGCGGGAGCCTCGGCGGAGTTCTTC | CSGQAGASAEFF